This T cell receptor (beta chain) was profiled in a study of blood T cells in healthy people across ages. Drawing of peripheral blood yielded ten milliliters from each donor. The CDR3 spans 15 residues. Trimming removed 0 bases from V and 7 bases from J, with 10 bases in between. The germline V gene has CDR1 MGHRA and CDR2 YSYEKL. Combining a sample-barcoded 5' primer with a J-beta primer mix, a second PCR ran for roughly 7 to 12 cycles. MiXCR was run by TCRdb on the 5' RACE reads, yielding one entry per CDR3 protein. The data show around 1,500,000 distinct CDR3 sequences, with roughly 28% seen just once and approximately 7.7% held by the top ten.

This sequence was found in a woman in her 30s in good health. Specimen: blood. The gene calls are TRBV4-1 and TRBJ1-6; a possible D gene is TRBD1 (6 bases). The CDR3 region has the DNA TGCGCCAGCAGCCAAGAGATACAGGGAAATTCACCCCTCCACTTT. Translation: CASSQEIQGNSPLHF.